This entry lists 12 T cell receptor beta chains sequenced from one sample in a study of CD8 T cells in Susac syndrome. RNA totalling 0.5 to 1 ug underwent reverse transcription with random hexamers. TCRdb re-derived calls from the immunoSEQ multiplex PCR reads in MiXCR, one entry per CDR3 protein. The repertoire has around 140,000 distinct CDR3 sequences, roughly 80% of them found once; the top ten carry roughly 0.53%. Sequenced material: CD8+ T cells from PBMCs. The receptors stem from a human donor with multiple sclerosis.

The CDR3 is CASSQDSLAGGPTDTQYF. The CDR3 coding sequence is TGCGCCAGCAGCCAAGACTCACTAGCGGGAGGACCCACAGATACGCAGTATTTT. V usage is TRBV4-3 and J usage is TRBJ2-3, with 12 bases lining up with TRBD2. V was clipped by 0 bases and J by 2 bases; unmatched bases: 6. Germline loops: CDR1 LGHNA, CDR2 YSLEER. The length of the CDR3 is 18 residues.

V and J are TRBV7-9 and TRBJ1-3; D is ambiguous. CDR1 is SEHNR, CDR2 FQNEAQ, per germline (reference sequence). The CDR3 length is 16 residues. V was shortened by 5 bases and J by 0 bases, with 14 bases between the two germline ends. CDR3 amino acids: CASSPDTLDSGNTIYF. CDR3 nucleotides: TGTGCCAGCAGCCCCGACACGTTAGACTCTGGAAACACCATATATTTT.

The genes are TRBV13 and TRBJ2-1, with a possible D match to TRBD2 (6 bases). Germline assignment: CDR1 PRHDT and CDR2 FYEKMQ (reference sequence). V lost 4 bases to trimming and J lost 9 bases, with 13 bases between them. The CDR3 covers 13 residues. The CDR3 DNA reads TGTGCCAGCAGCTGGTTACTAGCCGGTGAGCAGTTCTTC. This codes for CASSWLLAGEQFF.

This clonotype appeared once. J is TRBJ2-1 and V is TRBV29-1, with 7 bases aligning to TRBD2. Germline V gives CDR1 SQVTM, CDR2 ANQGSEA. This CDR3 is built from 15 residues. The V and J ends lost 1 base and 0 bases, in that order; junction bases with no gene match: 3. Written as DNA, the CDR3 is TGCAGCGTTGAAGGCCTAGCGGACTCCTACAATGAGCAGTTCTTC. Its protein product is CSVEGLADSYNEQFF.

The rearrangement joins TRBV15 to TRBJ1-1; D ambiguous. Looked up from germline, CDR1 is LNHNV and CDR2 is YYDKDF (reference sequence). V was trimmed by 9 bases and J by 7 bases, leaving 15 bases between them. The CDR3 loop spans 12 amino acids. The CDR3 DNA reads TGTGCCACGATCTCTATGCGGGGTGAAGCTTTCTTT. Protein sequence: CATISMRGEAFF. The full variable domain, its missing parts supplied by reference TRBV15 and TRBJ1-1, is DAMVIQNPRYQVTQFGKPVTLSCSQTLNHNVMYWYQQKSSQAPKLLFHYYDKDFNNEADTPDNFQSRRPNTSFCFLDIRSPGLGDTAMYLCATISMRGEAFFGQGTRLTVV.

The rearrangement links TRBV23-1 to TRBJ1-1; TRBD1 is a possible D gene (5 bases). TRBV23-1 is flagged as an ORF with uncertain function. The V end was cut by 2 bases, the J end by 7 bases, with 11 bases between. The CDR3 runs 13 residues. In DNA form, the CDR3 reads TGCGCCAGCAGTCAAGAGGGGATCAGTGAAGCTTTCTTT. Translated, it gives CASSQEGISEAFF.

The chain has TRBV30 and TRBJ1-4, with unresolved D. This CDR3 has 14 amino acids. V lost 3 bases and J lost 0, with 8 bases in between. CDR1 is GTSNPN, CDR2 SVGIG, per germline (reference sequence). DNA of the CDR3: TGTGCCTGGAGAAAGGCATCAACTAATGAAAAACTGTTTTTT. Translation gives CAWRKASTNEKLFF.

The chain employs TRBV27 and TRBJ2-6; D is unclear. V gave up 5 bases and J gave up 1 base, with 18 bases separating them. Germline CDR1 is MNHEY and CDR2 is SMNVEV (reference sequence). The CDR3 totals 18 residues. CDR3 sequence (DNA): TGTGCCAGCAGTCCCGGCGTTGTTAGACCTTCTGGGGCCAACGTCCTGACTTTC. As protein: CASSPGVVRPSGANVLTF. The full variable domain, in which reference TRBV27 and TRBJ2-6 provide the parts outside the CDR3, is EAQVTQNPRYLITVTGKKLTVTCSQNMNHEYMSWYRQDPGLGLRQIYYSMNVEVTDKGDVPEGYKVSRKEKRNFPLILESPSPNQTSLYFCASSPGVVRPSGANVLTFGAGSRLTVL.

In its sample, this clonotype was seen a few times. The chain combines TRBV11-2 with TRBJ2-7, with 9 bases that match TRBD2. The CDR3 has 14 amino acids. V lost 5 bases, J lost 3 bases, and 5 bases stayed unmatched. Germline CDR1 reads SGHAT; CDR2 reads FQNNGV. CDR3 DNA sequence: TGTGCCAGCAGCCTAATAGCGGGAGACTACGAGCAGTACGTC. Translating it yields CASSLIAGDYEQYV.

In its sample, this clonotype was seen a few times. V is TRBV24-1 and J is TRBJ2-7; TRBD1 is a possible D gene (5 bases). CDR3 length: 11 amino acids. Trimming cost V 4 bases and J 6 bases, with 6 bases left between them. Germline V lookup: CDR1 KGHDR, CDR2 SFDVKD. The CDR3 nucleotides read TGTGCCACCAGTGAAGGGGTCGAGCAGTACTTC. Protein product: CATSEGVEQYF.

The chain couples TRBV6-5 to TRBJ2-1, with 8 nucleotides matching TRBD2. This CDR3 comprises 16 residues. Losses at the gene ends were 0 bases for V and 3 bases for J; bases not matched to a gene: 4. Germline CDR1 MNHEY, CDR2 SVGAGI. The CDR3 DNA sequence: TGTGCCAGCAGTTACTCTGACGGGGGGGGCTACAATGAGCAGTTCTTC. It encodes CASSYSDGGGYNEQFF.

The rearrangement joins TRBV6-1 to TRBJ1-5, with unresolved D. Germline CDR1 MNHNS, CDR2 SASEGT. With 8 bases removed from V and 9 bases from J, the gap between germline ends came to 14 bases. The CDR3 consists of 12 residues. The CDR3 nucleotides are TGTGCCAGCGGGCCCGACGCTTGGCCCCAGCATTTT. Residues: CASGPDAWPQHF.